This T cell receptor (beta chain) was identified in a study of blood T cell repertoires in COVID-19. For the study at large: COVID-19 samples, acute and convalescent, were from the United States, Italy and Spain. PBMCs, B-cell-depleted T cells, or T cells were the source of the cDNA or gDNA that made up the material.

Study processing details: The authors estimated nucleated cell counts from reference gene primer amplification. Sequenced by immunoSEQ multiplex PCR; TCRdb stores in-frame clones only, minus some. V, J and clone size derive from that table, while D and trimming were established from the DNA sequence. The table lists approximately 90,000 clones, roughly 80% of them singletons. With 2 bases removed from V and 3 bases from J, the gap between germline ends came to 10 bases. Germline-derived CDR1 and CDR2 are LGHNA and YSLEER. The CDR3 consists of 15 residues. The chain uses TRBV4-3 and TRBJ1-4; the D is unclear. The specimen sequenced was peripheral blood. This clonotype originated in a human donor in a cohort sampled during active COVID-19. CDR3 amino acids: CASSQSPGANEKLFF. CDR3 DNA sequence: TGCGCCAGCAGCCAAAGTCCAGGCGCTAATGAAAAACTGTTTTTT.